The 15 T cell receptor beta chains below were found in one sample sequenced in a study of T cells in Graves' hyperthyroidism and ophthalmopathy. Amplification targeted TCR beta CDR3 regions from RNA transcripts. The HTBI primer set was used in a first-round RT-PCR of the TCR CDR3. TCRdb redid the calling of the multiplex PCR reads with MiXCR, one entry per CDR3 protein. This sample has around 450,000 distinct CDR3 sequences, with around 13% found just once. The sequencing input was blood. Receptor source: a woman under 30 with Graves' hyperthyroidism.

This clonotype was detected ten times or more. The chain joins TRBV6-1 to TRBJ1-5; 7 bases line up with TRBD1. This CDR3 contains 14 residues. Germline loops: CDR1 MNHNS, CDR2 SASEGT. V trimming: 3 bases; J trimming: 6 bases; junction bases outside the gene matches: 5. The chain's CDR3 is CASSDRGGFQPQHF. In DNA, the CDR3 is TGTGCCAGCAGTGACAGAGGGGGCTTTCAGCCCCAGCATTTT.

This clonotype has a count of ten or more. This chain uses TRBV6-6 with TRBJ2-3; 8 bases align to TRBD2. The V segment lost 2 bases and the J segment 2 bases; nucleotides outside the gene matches: 3. Germline CDR1 MNHNY, CDR2 SVGAGI (reference sequence). The CDR3 is 15 amino acids. The DNA of the CDR3 is TGTGCCAGCAGTTACGGCGGGGGGTACACAGATACGCAGTATTTT. Its protein is CASSYGGGYTDTQYF.

There are many counts of this clonotype. CDR3: CASSSTSGRGGSYNEQFF. Here the CDR3 DNA reads TGTGCCAGCAGCTCGACTAGCGGGAGGGGAGGCTCCTACAATGAGCAGTTCTTC. V is TRBV7-2 and J is TRBJ2-1, with 14 bases aligning to TRBD2. From germline, CDR1 is SGHTA and CDR2 FQGNSA. This CDR3 region has 18 residues. The junction had 5 bases not matched to a gene; V was cut back by 4 bases and J by 0 bases.

In its sample, this clonotype was seen once. V usage is TRBV6-5 and J usage is TRBJ2-1; TRBD2 might be the D (6 bases). This CDR3 comprises 17 residues. Trimming cost V 2 bases and J 0 bases, with 14 bases left between them. Germline CDR1 and CDR2: MNHEY and SVGAGI. CDR3 DNA sequence: TGTGCCAGCAGTTACCTCGGGACTTCTAGCTCCTACAATGAGCAGTTCTTC. Protein sequence: CASSYLGTSSSYNEQFF.

This clonotype showed up many times. The V gene is TRBV18, the J gene TRBJ2-5; 7 bases fit TRBD1. V dropped 3 bases and J dropped 5; count of bases not matched to a gene: 0. This CDR3 contains 12 residues. The germline gives CDR1 KGHSH, CDR2 LQKENI. CDR3 sequence (DNA): TGTGCCAGCTCACCGGACAGGGAGACCCAGTACTTC. This sequence encodes CASSPDRETQYF.

This sequence joins TRBV29-1 and TRBJ1-5; TRBD1 aligns across 8 bases. The CDR3 runs 13 residues. V shed 7 bases, J shed 7 bases, and the junction held 9 bases outside the gene matches. CDR1 and CDR2 (germline): SQVTM, ANQGSEA. The CDR3 is CSATQGAGQPQHF. CDR3 bases: TGCAGCGCAACCCAGGGGGCAGGACAGCCCCAGCATTTT. Full variable domain (rest looked up from reference TRBV29-1 and TRBJ1-5): SAVISQKPSRDICQRGTSLTIQCQVDSQVTMMFWYRQQPGQSLTLIATANQGSEATYESGFVIDKFPISRPNLTFSTLTVSNMSPEDSSIYLCSATQGAGQPQHFGDGTRLSIL.

This clonotype was counted ten times or more. The chain couples TRBV6-2 or TRBV6-3 to TRBJ1-5; D is uncertain. This CDR3 contains 13 residues. With 2 bases removed from V and 4 bases from J, the gap between germline ends came to 6 bases. CDR1 and CDR2 (germline): MNHEY, SVGEGT. For the CDR3, the DNA is TGTGCCAGCAGTTACGCGGAGAATCAGCCCCAGCATTTT. Residues: CASSYAENQPQHF.

The CDR3 protein is CASHSGDEQFF. In DNA, the CDR3 is TGCGCCAGCCATAGCGGAGATGAGCAGTTCTTC. This sequence joins TRBV5-1 and TRBJ2-1; possible D gene TRBD2, 6 bases. V was cut by 7 bases and J by 8 bases, with 10 bases left in between. There are 11 residues in the CDR3. CDR1 and CDR2 (germline): SGHRS, YFSETQ.

Many counts were recorded for this clonotype. J is TRBJ2-3 and V is TRBV5-1; the D gene is possibly TRBD1 (5 bases). Trimming took off 4 bases at V and 0 bases at J, with 15 bases between the two ends. CDR3 length: 16 residues. Looked up from germline, CDR1 is SGHRS and CDR2 is YFSETQ. The CDR3 sequence: CASSQDRLSSTDTQYF. In DNA, the CDR3 is TGCGCCAGCAGCCAAGACAGATTGTCTAGCACAGATACGCAGTATTTT.

This clonotype was counted many times. This chain connects TRBV6-2 or TRBV6-3 to TRBJ1-5, with no clear D. Trimming cost V 6 bases and J 9 bases, with 18 bases left between them. Germline loops: CDR1 MNHEY, CDR2 SVGEGT. There are 14 residues in the CDR3. CDR3 nucleotides: TGTGCCAGCAGCTATACAAGACTAAACGGGCCCCAGCATTTT. As protein: CASSYTRLNGPQHF.

This clonotype was detected ten times or more. V is TRBV20-1 and J is TRBJ1-1, with 7 bases matching TRBD1. The CDR3 is 13 amino acids. The germline V gene has CDR1 DFQATT and CDR2 SNEGSKA (reference sequence). Trimming cost V 5 bases and J 2 bases; bases outside gene matches: 5. CDR3 DNA: TGCAGTGCTCTACGGACAGGAAACACTGAAGCTTTCTTT. Translating gives CSALRTGNTEAFF.

The CDR3 region is CSAEVTALYGYTF. The CDR3 nucleotides read TGCAGTGCTGAGGTGACGGCACTCTATGGCTACACCTTC. The chain couples TRBV20-1 to TRBJ1-2; no reliable D call. The CDR3 is 13 residues long. Trimming took 5 bases from V and 4 from J, leaving 14 bases between them. Germline CDR1 and CDR2: DFQATT and SNEGSKA (reference sequence).

This clonotype has a count of ten or more. This rearrangement joins TRBV19 to TRBJ2-7, with 9 bases fitting TRBD2. Per the germline V gene, CDR1 is LNHDA and CDR2 is SQIVND (reference sequence). The CDR3 spans 16 residues. V shed 3 bases, J shed 3 bases, and the junction held 9 bases outside the gene matches. CDR3: CASSIRPGAGGYEQYF. CDR3 nucleotides: TGTGCCAGTAGTATTAGGCCCGGAGCGGGAGGCTACGAGCAGTACTTC.

This clonotype has a count of ten or more. This rearrangement joins TRBV7-9 to TRBJ2-1; TRBD1 matches 7 bases. V lost 4 bases to trimming and J lost 5 bases; unmatched junction nucleotides: 8. Germline loops: CDR1 SEHNR, CDR2 FQNEAQ (reference sequence). CDR3 length: 15 residues. The CDR3 DNA reads as TGTGCCAGCAGCTCGCAGGGGGAGCTGAACAATGAGCAGTTCTTC. Translation gives CASSSQGELNNEQFF.

This clonotype was seen at least ten times. This sequence joins TRBV7-9 and TRBJ2-7, with D possibly matching TRBD2 (5 bases). The germline V gene encodes CDR1 SEHNR and CDR2 FQNEAQ (reference sequence). The CDR3 length is 14 residues. Trimming cost V 5 bases and J 0 bases, with 11 bases left between them. The CDR3 loop reads CASSRSGISYEQYF. The CDR3 DNA is TGTGCCAGCAGCAGGTCGGGGATCTCCTACGAGCAGTACTTC.